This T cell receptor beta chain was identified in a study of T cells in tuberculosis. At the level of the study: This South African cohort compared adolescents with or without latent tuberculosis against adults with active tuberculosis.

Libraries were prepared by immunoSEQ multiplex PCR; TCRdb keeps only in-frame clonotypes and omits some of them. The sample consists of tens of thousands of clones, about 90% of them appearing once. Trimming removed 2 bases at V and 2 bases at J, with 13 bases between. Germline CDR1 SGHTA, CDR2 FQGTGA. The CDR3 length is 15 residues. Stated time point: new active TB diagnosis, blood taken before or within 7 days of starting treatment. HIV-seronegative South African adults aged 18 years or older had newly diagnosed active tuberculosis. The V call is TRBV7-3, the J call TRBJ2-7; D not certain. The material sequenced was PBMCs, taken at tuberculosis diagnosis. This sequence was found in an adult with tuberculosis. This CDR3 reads CASSLYSTTTYEQYF. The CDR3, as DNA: TGTGCCAGCAGCTTATACTCAACTACCACCTACGAGCAGTACTTC.